Listed here is a single TCR beta chain. The antigen is undetermined. CDR1 is SGHVS, CDR2 FNYEAQ, per germline. This CDR3 has 14 residues. The junction had 6 bases not matched to a gene; V was cut back by 5 bases and J by 4 bases. The sample originates from a study of cytomegalovirus exposure and HLA in healthy donors. Regarding the study as a whole: A few CMV-associated chains proved CMV antigen-specific in vitro. Reportedly, cytomegalovirus status was diagnosed with high sensitivity and specificity. Segments of the TCR beta V type were, in most cases, productive about 90% or about 30% of the time in an earlier analysis.

Use of 60 Vbeta and 13 Jbeta primers characterized the PCR. TCRdb's copy holds only in-frame clones and misses some; the assay was immunoSEQ multiplex PCR. Here the sample spans around 140,000 clones, 80% being singletons. The receptor's source is a man aged 45-65 years in good health and CMV-seronegative. Material for sequencing was PBMCs. The V gene is TRBV7-6, the J gene TRBJ2-7, with 9 bases identical to TRBD1. In nucleotides, the CDR3 is TGTGCCAGCAGCCTCGACAGGGGGAGTTACGAGCAGTACTTC. It yields the protein CASSLDRGSYEQYF. Combining the CDR3 with reference TRBV7-6 and TRBJ2-7 gives the whole variable domain GAGVSQSPRYKVTKRGQDVALRCDPISGHVSLYWYRQALGQGPEFLTYFNYEAQQDKSGLPNDRFSAERPEGSISTLTIQRTEQRDSAMYRCASSLDRGSYEQYFGPGTRLTVT.